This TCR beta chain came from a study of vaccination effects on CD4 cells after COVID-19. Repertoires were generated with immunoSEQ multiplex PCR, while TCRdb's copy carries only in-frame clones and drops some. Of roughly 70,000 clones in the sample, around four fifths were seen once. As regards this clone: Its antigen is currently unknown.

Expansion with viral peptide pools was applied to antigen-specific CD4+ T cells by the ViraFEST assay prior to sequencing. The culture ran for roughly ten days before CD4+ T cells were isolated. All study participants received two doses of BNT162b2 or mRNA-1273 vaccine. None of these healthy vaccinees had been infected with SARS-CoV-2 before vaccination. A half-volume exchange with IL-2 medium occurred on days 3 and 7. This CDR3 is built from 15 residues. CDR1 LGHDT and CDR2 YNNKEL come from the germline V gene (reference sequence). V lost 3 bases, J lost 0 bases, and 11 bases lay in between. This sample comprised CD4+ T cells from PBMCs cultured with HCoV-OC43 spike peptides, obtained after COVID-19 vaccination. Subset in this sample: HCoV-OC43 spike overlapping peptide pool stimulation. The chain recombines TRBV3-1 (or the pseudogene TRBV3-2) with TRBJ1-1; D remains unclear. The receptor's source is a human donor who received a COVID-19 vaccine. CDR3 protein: CASSHSDGMNTEAFF. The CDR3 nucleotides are TGTGCCAGCAGCCATTCCGACGGAATGAACACTGAAGCTTTCTTT.